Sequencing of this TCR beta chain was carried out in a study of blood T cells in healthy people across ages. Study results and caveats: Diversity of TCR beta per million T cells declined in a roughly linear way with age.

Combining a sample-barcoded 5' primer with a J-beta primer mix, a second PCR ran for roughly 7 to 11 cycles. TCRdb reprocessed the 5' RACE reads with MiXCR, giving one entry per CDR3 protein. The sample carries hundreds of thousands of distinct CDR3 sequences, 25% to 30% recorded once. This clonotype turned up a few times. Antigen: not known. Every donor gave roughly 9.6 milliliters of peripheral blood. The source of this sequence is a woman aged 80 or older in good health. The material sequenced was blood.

The CDR3 DNA sequence: TGTGCCAGCAGTAGAGCCGGGACAGTTGAAGCTTTCTTT. This gives the protein CASSRAGTVEAFF. J is TRBJ1-1 and V is TRBV25-1; 7 nucleotides line up with TRBD1. Germline V gives CDR1 MGHDK, CDR2 SYGVNS. The V and J ends lost 5 bases and 7 bases, in that order; junction bases with no gene match: 7. CDR3 length: 13 residues.